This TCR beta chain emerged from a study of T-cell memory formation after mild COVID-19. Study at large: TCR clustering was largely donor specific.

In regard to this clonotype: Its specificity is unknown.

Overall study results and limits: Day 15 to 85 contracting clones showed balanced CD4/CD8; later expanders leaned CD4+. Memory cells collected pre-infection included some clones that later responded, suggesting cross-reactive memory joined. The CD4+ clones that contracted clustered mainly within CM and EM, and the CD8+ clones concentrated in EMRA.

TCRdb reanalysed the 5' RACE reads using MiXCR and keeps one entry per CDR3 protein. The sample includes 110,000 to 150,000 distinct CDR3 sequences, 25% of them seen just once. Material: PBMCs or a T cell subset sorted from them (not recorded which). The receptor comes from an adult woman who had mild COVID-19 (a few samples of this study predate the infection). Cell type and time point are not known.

Here the CDR3 DNA reads TGTGCCAGCAGTAACAGGGGGAACACTGAAGCTTTCTTT. Protein: CASSNRGNTEAFF. The chain employs TRBV12-3 or TRBV12-4 and TRBJ1-1, with 7 bases identical to TRBD1. This CDR3 comprises 13 residues. The V gene end was trimmed by 5 bases and the J gene end by 1 base; junction bases not matched to a gene: 1.